This T cell receptor (beta chain) was observed in a study of PD-L1 blockade in urothelial cancer. The germline V and J ends were trimmed by 3 bases and 6 bases, with 12 bases remaining between them. CDR1 KGHSH and CDR2 LQKENI come from the germline V gene. This CDR3 spans 15 amino acids. This clone was recorded once. Profiling relied on immunoSEQ multiplex PCR, and the TCRdb table lists in-frame clones only, not all of them. The sample lists fewer than 45,000 clones; about four fifths were seen once. This chain links TRBV18 with TRBJ2-6; unclear D gene. Source: PBMCs, taken around atezolizumab (anti-PD-L1) treatment. This clonotype was obtained from a man in his 60s with urothelial cancer. The CDR3: CASSPLEATANVLTF. The DNA for the CDR3 is TGTGCCAGCTCACCCCTTGAAGCCACGGCCAACGTCCTGACTTTC.